This TCR beta chain was sequenced in a study of shared clonotypes between healthy human individuals. For the study at large: For every donor, three CD4 naive, three CD4 memory, two CD8 naive and one CD8 memory plates were used.

CDR3 length: 14 amino acids. The V gene's germline CDR1 is KGHSH and CDR2 LQKENI. V was clipped by 1 base and J by 6 bases, with 12 bases between them. Donation came from healthy HIV-negative adults that had no recent acute infections or vaccinations. Deep was the level at which the assay was run. Sequencing used immunoSEQ multiplex PCR; TCRdb keeps in-frame clones, though not all of them. This sample has some 89,000 clones; less than 80% occur once, and the top ten carry less than 50%. This TCR was sampled from a man aged 25-40 years in good health. Material for sequencing was memory CD8+ T cells sorted from blood. Subset denoted: CD45RO+ cells pooled with CCR7-negative TemRA cells. The chain joins TRBV18 to TRBJ1-2; perhaps TRBD1 as D (6 bases). The CDR3 nucleotides read TGTGCCAGCTCACCACGACAGGAGGGAAATGGCTACACCTTC. Encoded protein: CASSPRQEGNGYTF.